The clone carrying this TCR beta chain was counted at least ten times. This CDR3 contains 15 residues. Germline lookup yields CDR1 LGHDT and CDR2 YNNKEL (reference sequence). Trimming took off 5 bases at V and 1 base at J, with 11 bases between the two ends. The sample comes from a study of blood T cell repertoires in COVID-19. Assay used: immunoSEQ multiplex PCR; TCRdb lists only in-frame clones, some missing. The sample yields hundreds of thousands of clones, around four fifths seen once. This TCR was sampled from a woman aged 50 to 65 with acute or convalescent COVID-19. The sequenced material came from peripheral blood. This chain connects TRBV3-1 (or the pseudogene TRBV3-2) to TRBJ2-2; no clear D. In nucleotides, the CDR3 is TGTGCCAGCAGCATACAGCCGCTGAACACCGGGGAGCTGTTTTTT. Protein: CASSIQPLNTGELFF.